This is a list of T cell receptor beta chains from one sample in a study of cytomegalovirus exposure and HLA in healthy donors. TCRdb's table, derived via immunoSEQ multiplex PCR, lists solely in-frame clones and lacks some. The sample holds approximately 110,000 clones, around 76% seen once. The sample was PBMCs. All receptors derive from a woman in her fifties or sixties in good health and CMV-seropositive. The CDR3 runs from the conserved cysteine through the conserved F or W. Each record gives: D gene, V gene, clone size, J gene, CDR3 protein, CDR3 DNA. D genes are given only for firm matches. Where a row states a size, it is once, few, many or the class of an expanded clone; other rows omit it.

TRBD1,TRBV11-2,-,TRBJ2-2,CASSISTGGFAGELFF,TGTGCCAGCAGCATATCTACAGGGGGATTCGCCGGGGAGCTGTTTTTT
-,TRBV5-1,-,TRBJ2-2,CASSLALANTGELFF,TGCGCCAGCAGCTTGGCGCTAGCGAACACCGGGGAGCTGTTTTTT
TRBD1,TRBV7-2,-,TRBJ2-7,CASSLGDRGTYEQYF,TGTGCCAGCAGCTTAGGCGACAGGGGGACCTACGAGCAGTACTTC
-,TRBV10-2,-,TRBJ2-4,CASSESAAPGNIQYF,TGCGCCAGCAGTGAGTCCGCCGCCCCGGGAAACATTCAGTACTTC
TRBD1,TRBV5-6,-,TRBJ1-3,CASSLGQGAIGNTIYF,TGTGCCAGCAGCTTGGGACAGGGGGCAATCGGAAACACCATATATTTT
TRBD1,TRBV7-9,-,TRBJ1-1,CASSPSPGTGSNTEAFF,TGTGCCAGCAGCCCTAGTCCCGGGACAGGGTCGAACACTGAAGCTTTCTTT
-,TRBV6-6,-,TRBJ1-1,CASSVNWGAGGTEAFF,TGTGCCAGCAGTGTTAATTGGGGGGCGGGGGGCACTGAAGCTTTCTTT
TRBD1,TRBV2,-,TRBJ1-2,CASGTGANYGYTF,TGTGCCAGCGGGACAGGAGCTAACTATGGCTACACCTTC
-,TRBV4-3,-,TRBJ1-2,CASSQDRAFRRGYGYTF,TGCGCCAGCAGCCAAGATCGGGCCTTCAGGAGGGGCTATGGCTACACCTTC
-,TRBV28,-,TRBJ1-2,CASSLSGNYGYTF,TGTGCCAGCAGTTTGAGCGGGAACTATGGCTACACCTTC
-,TRBV7-8,few,TRBJ1-1,CASSSDREAFF,TGTGCCAGCAGCTCCGACAGGGAAGCTTTCTTT
-,TRBV6-4,-,TRBJ1-1,CASRGDFENTEAFF,TGTGCCAGCAGGGGGGACTTTGAGAACACTGAAGCTTTCTTT